One sample yielded the 21 T cell receptor beta chains listed below, sequenced in a study of blood T cells in healthy people across ages. Next came a second PCR, run for about 6 to 11 cycles, which used a sample-barcoded 5' primer along with a J-beta primer mix. TCRdb redid the calling of the 5' RACE reads with MiXCR, one entry per CDR3 protein. The sample consists of some 800,000 distinct CDR3 sequences, just under 25% of them appearing once. This sample was also put to use in a study of T cells of mothers and their children.

Sequences were obtained from blood. The source of these receptors is a boy between 10 and 17 years old in good health.

This chain links TRBV28 with TRBJ2-5; tentative D call: TRBD2 (5 bases). This CDR3 is 13 amino acids long. V lost 5 bases and J lost 3, with 10 bases in between. Germline V gives CDR1 MDHEN, CDR2 SYDVKM. The CDR3: CASSTDGEETQYF. For the CDR3, the DNA is TGTGCCAGCAGTACGGACGGGGAAGAGACCCAGTACTTC.

This clonotype showed up just once. This chain uses TRBV5-1 with TRBJ1-1; the D is unclear. V lost 5 bases to trimming and J lost 2 bases, with 10 bases between them. CDR1 SGHRS and CDR2 YFSETQ come from the germline V gene. CDR3 length equals 13 residues. CDR3 region: CASRLRTNTEAFF. In DNA form, the CDR3 reads TGCGCCAGCAGGCTGCGAACAAACACTGAAGCTTTCTTT.

In the case of this clonotype: This may be a read error, as it is one base from a much larger clone. The chain joins TRBV20-1 to TRBJ1-4, with 8 bases fitting TRBD1. Germline V gives CDR1 DFQATT, CDR2 SNEGSKA (reference sequence). There are 17 residues in the CDR3. The CDR3 sequence: CSAREEGAPTGDEKLSF. CDR3 bases: TGCAGTGCTAGAGAAGAAGGGGCCCCGACAGGGGATGAAAAACTGTCTTTT.

This clonotype showed up just a few times. The chain joins TRBV4-1 to TRBJ2-5, with 8 bases that match TRBD1. The CDR3 has 13 amino acids. Germline trimming cut 8 bases from V and 3 bases from J; bases unmatched to any gene: 5. Germline V lookup: CDR1 MGHRA, CDR2 YSYEKL. The CDR3 nucleotides read TGCGCCAGCGGACAGGGTCCCAAAGAGACCCAGTACTTC. Its translation is CASGQGPKETQYF.

This chain connects TRBV11-1 to TRBJ1-4; D is undetermined. The CDR3 totals 13 residues. Germline V gives CDR1 SGHAT, CDR2 FQDESV (reference sequence). The V end was cut by 9 bases, the J end by 0 bases, with 8 bases between. The CDR3 sequence: CASADSTNEKLFF. In DNA, the CDR3 is TGTGCCAGTGCCGATTCAACTAATGAAAAACTGTTTTTT.

The chain uses TRBV7-2 and TRBJ2-3; the match to TRBD2 covers 7 bases. After removal of 2 bases from V and 5 bases from J, the junction contained 10 bases not matched to a gene. CDR1 and CDR2 from the germline V gene are SGHTA and FQGNSA. This CDR3 region has 16 residues. CDR3 DNA: TGTGCCAGCAGCTTAATTGCGGGAGAGATGGGAGATACGCAGTATTTT. Translation gives CASSLIAGEMGDTQYF.

This clonotype occurred a few times. The chain carries TRBV7-9 and TRBJ1-6; TRBD1 might be the D (6 bases). The ends were cut back, 3 bases at V and 8 bases at J, with 17 bases in the middle. CDR3 size: 16 residues. From germline, CDR1 is SEHNR and CDR2 FQNEAQ (reference sequence). The CDR3 DNA sequence: TGTGCCAGCAGCTTGCTACGAGCAGGGGAGGATTCACCCCTCCACTTT. Translated: CASSLLRAGEDSPLHF. Variable domain in full (rest from reference TRBV7-9 and TRBJ1-6): DTGVSQNPRHKITKRGQNVTFRCDPISEHNRLYWYRQTLGQGPEFLTYFQNEAQLEKSRLLSDRFSAERPKGSFSTLEIQRTEQGDSAMYLCASSLLRAGEDSPLHFGNGTRLTVT.

The chain links TRBV20-1 to TRBJ2-7; 9 nucleotides align to TRBD1. The V gene's germline CDR1 is DFQATT and CDR2 SNEGSKA (reference sequence). V lost 6 bases and J lost 5; bases outside the gene matches: 8. CDR3 length: 13 residues. CDR3 coding DNA: TGCAGTGCCAAAACAGGGGGCGCGGACGAGCAGTACTTC. This sequence encodes CSAKTGGADEQYF.

The CDR3 here is CAWSQSWTEAFF. Here the CDR3 DNA reads TGTGCCTGGAGTCAGAGTTGGACTGAAGCTTTCTTT. The chain uses TRBV30 and TRBJ1-1; no clear D gene. The V gene lost 2 bases and the J gene lost 5 bases, with 9 bases spanning the gap. Germline assignment: CDR1 GTSNPN and CDR2 SVGIG (reference sequence). This CDR3 is 12 amino acids long.

This chain connects TRBV2 to TRBJ2-1; a possible D gene is TRBD2 (6 bases). This CDR3 has 14 residues. Trimming pared 6 bases from V and 5 bases from J, leaving 14 bases between. In germline, CDR1 is SNHLY, CDR2 FYNNEI. CDR3 bases: TGTGCCAGCAGAGGCCCGGGACTCAACAATGAGCAGTTCTTC. It translates to CASRGPGLNNEQFF.

This clonotype was observed a few times. The rearrangement joins TRBV11-2 to TRBJ2-7; a weak D match, TRBD2 (6 bases). Germline CDR1 and CDR2: SGHAT and FQNNGV. The CDR3 is made up of 15 amino acids. V was trimmed by 4 bases and J by 4 bases, leaving 17 bases between them. The CDR3 DNA follows: TGTGCCAGCAGCTGGGGGACTGGCGGACAATACGAGCAGTACTTC. Translation gives CASSWGTGGQYEQYF. The entire variable domain, with the rest obtained from reference TRBV11-2 and TRBJ2-7, is as follows: EAGVAQSPRYKIIEKRQSVAFWCNPISGHATLYWYQQILGQGPKLLIQFQNNGVVDDSQLPKDRFSAERLKGVDSTLKIQPAKLEDSAVYLCASSWGTGGQYEQYFGPGTRLTVT.

This chain links TRBV7-3 with TRBJ2-7, with D possibly matching TRBD2 (6 bases). This CDR3 is 16 amino acids long. The V end was cut by 0 bases, the J end by 2 bases, with 14 bases between. Germline assignment: CDR1 SGHTA and CDR2 FQGTGA. The CDR3 loop reads CASSLTASGLPYEQYF. The CDR3 region has the DNA TGTGCCAGCAGCTTAACGGCCAGCGGACTACCCTACGAGCAGTACTTC.

V usage is TRBV12-3 or TRBV12-4 and J usage is TRBJ1-1; D ambiguous. Deletions cut 3 bases from V and 0 bases from J, with 8 bases between. The CDR3 length is 14 residues. This CDR3 is CASSFGSMNTEAFF. The CDR3 region has the DNA TGTGCCAGCAGTTTCGGCAGTATGAACACTGAAGCTTTCTTT.

This clonotype was seen more than once but under ten times. The chain joins TRBV12-5 to TRBJ1-2; 7 bases match TRBD1. The CDR3 length is 14 residues. J gave up 6 bases and V 2 bases, and 6 bases lay outside the gene matches. The V gene's germline CDR1 is LGHNT and CDR2 FRNRAP. CDR3 sequence reads: CASGLIDRANGYTF. The CDR3 coding sequence is TGTGCTAGTGGTTTGATCGACAGGGCGAATGGCTACACCTTC.

This clonotype appeared a few times. This chain joins TRBV7-9 and TRBJ1-1; D unclear. V lost 7 bases to trimming and J lost 6 bases, with 12 bases between them. This CDR3 region has 12 residues. CDR1 is SEHNR and CDR2 is FQNEAQ in the germline V gene (reference sequence). Here the CDR3 DNA reads TGTGCCAGCATTGCCGTGGGCGCTGAAGCTTTCTTT. This encodes CASIAVGAEAFF.

This clonotype was seen more than once but under ten times. V usage is TRBV28 and J usage is TRBJ2-7; maybe TRBD1 (6 bases). With 6 bases removed from V and 2 bases from J, the gap between germline ends came to 11 bases. The germline V gene encodes CDR1 MDHEN and CDR2 SYDVKM. CDR3 size: 13 residues. As DNA, the CDR3 is TGTGCCAGCAGGACCGGACAGCCCTACGAGCAGTACTTC. Its translation: CASRTGQPYEQYF.

This chain uses TRBV10-3 with TRBJ2-3; D remains unclear. Trimming shortened V by 0 bases and J by 0 bases, and 4 bases separated the two germline ends. From germline, CDR1 is ENHRY and CDR2 SYGVKD. This CDR3 comprises 14 residues. The CDR3 DNA is TGTGCCATCAGTGAGTCGATTAGCACAGATACGCAGTATTTT. Protein product: CAISESISTDTQYF.

The chain links TRBV15 to TRBJ1-2; no reliable D call. The CDR3 runs to 12 residues. From germline, CDR1 is LNHNV and CDR2 YYDKDF (reference sequence). The V end lost 1 base, the J end lost 6 bases, and 6 bases lay between the germline ends. CDR3 bases: TGTGCCACCAGCAGAGGGGTGGATGGCTACACCTTC. Translation: CATSRGVDGYTF.

This clonotype has just a few counts. The rearrangement uses TRBV6-1 and TRBJ2-4; no definite D call. The CDR3 sequence is 15 residues long. The V gene's germline CDR1 is MNHNS and CDR2 SASEGT. Trimming cost V 3 bases and J 0 bases, with 9 bases left between them. CDR3: CASSERDLAKNIQYF. The CDR3 nucleotides read TGTGCCAGCAGTGAGAGAGATTTAGCCAAAAACATTCAGTACTTC.

The chain has TRBV28 and TRBJ2-1, with a possible D match to TRBD2 (6 bases). CDR3 size: 15 residues. CDR1 is MDHEN, CDR2 SYDVKM, per germline. Trimming cost V 5 bases and J 10 bases, with 21 bases left between them. CDR3: CASSPPSRRENEQFF. CDR3 DNA: TGTGCCAGCAGTCCCCCGTCTCGGAGGGAGAACGAGCAGTTCTTC.

This chain links TRBV7-2 with TRBJ2-5, with D unclear. Germline V gene data show CDR1 as SGHTA and CDR2 as FQGNSA. The CDR3 runs to 14 residues. V lost 1 base and J 1 base, leaving 7 bases between the germline ends. In DNA, the CDR3 is TGTGCCAGCAGCTTAGGCTACTCCCAAGAGACCCAGTACTTC. Its translation is CASSLGYSQETQYF.